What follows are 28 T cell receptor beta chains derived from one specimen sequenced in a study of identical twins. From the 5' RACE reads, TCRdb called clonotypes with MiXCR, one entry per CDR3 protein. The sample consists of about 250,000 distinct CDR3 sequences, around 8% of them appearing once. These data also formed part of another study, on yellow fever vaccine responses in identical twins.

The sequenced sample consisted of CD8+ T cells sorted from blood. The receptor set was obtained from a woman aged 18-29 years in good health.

The CDR3: CASSLGWGANVLTF. The CDR3 coding sequence is TGCGCCAGCAGCTTGGGGTGGGGGGCCAACGTCCTGACTTTC. This rearrangement joins TRBV5-1 to TRBJ2-6, with no clear D. Germline assignment: CDR1 SGHRS and CDR2 YFSETQ. The V and J ends lost 0 bases and 4 bases respectively, with 5 bases between them. This CDR3 has 14 residues.

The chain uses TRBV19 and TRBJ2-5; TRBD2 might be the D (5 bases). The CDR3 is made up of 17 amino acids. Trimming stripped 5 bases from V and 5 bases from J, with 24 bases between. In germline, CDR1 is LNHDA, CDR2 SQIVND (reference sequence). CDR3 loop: CASSPTPGLPREETQYF. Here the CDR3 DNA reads TGTGCCAGTAGTCCGACCCCAGGACTCCCCCGCGAGGAGACCCAGTACTTC.

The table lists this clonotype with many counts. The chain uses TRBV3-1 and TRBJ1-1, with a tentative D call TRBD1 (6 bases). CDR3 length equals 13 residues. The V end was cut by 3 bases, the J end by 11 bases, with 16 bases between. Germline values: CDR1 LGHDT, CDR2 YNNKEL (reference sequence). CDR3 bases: TGTGCCAGCAGCCAGACAGGAAGCCCTTTTGCTTTCTTT. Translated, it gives CASSQTGSPFAFF.

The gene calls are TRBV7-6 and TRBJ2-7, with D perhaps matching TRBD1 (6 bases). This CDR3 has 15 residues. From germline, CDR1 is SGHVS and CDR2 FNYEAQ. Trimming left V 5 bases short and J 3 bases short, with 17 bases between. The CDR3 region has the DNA TGTGCCAGCAGCCCCAGGTCGGGGACAAACTACGAGCAGTACTTC. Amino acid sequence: CASSPRSGTNYEQYF.

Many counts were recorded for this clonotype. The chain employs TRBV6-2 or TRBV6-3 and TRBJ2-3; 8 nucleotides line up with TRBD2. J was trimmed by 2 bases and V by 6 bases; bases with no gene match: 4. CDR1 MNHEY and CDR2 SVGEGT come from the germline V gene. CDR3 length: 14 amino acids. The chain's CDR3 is CASSHSGVTDTQYF. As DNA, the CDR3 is TGTGCCAGCAGCCATAGCGGGGTCACAGATACGCAGTATTTT.

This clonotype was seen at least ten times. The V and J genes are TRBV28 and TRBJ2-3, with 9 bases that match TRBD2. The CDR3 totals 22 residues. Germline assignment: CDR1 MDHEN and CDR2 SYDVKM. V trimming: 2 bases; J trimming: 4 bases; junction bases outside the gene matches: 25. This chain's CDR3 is CASSLRLAGQTPLLLGADTQYF. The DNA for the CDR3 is TGTGCCAGCAGTTTACGGCTAGCGGGACAAACCCCACTTTTACTTGGTGCAGATACGCAGTATTTT.

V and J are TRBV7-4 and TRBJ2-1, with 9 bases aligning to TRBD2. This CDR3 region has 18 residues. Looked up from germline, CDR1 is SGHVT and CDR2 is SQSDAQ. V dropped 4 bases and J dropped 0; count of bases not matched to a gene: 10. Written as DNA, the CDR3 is TGTGCCAGCAGCTGGCGCGGGAGGGCCTCAACCTCCTACAATGAGCAGTTCTTC. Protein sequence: CASSWRGRASTSYNEQFF.

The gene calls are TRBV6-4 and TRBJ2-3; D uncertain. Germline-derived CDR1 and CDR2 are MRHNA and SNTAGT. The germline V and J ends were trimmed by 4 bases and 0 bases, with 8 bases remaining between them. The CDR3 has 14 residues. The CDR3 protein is CASSAAASTDTQYF. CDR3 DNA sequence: TGTGCCAGCAGTGCCGCGGCAAGCACAGATACGCAGTATTTT.

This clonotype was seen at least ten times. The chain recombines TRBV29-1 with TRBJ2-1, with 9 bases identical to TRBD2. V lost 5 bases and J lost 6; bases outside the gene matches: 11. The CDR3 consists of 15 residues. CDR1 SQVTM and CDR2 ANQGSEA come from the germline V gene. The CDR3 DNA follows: TGCAGCGTTACGGGGGCGGGGGGGAGAGTCAATGAGCAGTTCTTC. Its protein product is CSVTGAGGRVNEQFF.

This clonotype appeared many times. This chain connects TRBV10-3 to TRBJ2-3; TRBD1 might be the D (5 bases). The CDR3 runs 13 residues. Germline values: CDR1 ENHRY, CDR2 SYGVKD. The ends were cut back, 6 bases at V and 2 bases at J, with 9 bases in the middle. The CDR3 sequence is CAIRTDYTDTQYF. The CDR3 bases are TGTGCCATCAGGACAGATTACACAGATACGCAGTATTTT.

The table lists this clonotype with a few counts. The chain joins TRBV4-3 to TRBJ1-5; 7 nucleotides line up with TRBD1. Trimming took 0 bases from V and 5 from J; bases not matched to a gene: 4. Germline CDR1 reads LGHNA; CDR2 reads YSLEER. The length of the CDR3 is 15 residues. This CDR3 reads CASSQDSGGDQPQHF. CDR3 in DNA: TGCGCCAGCAGCCAAGACTCAGGGGGTGATCAGCCCCAGCATTTT.

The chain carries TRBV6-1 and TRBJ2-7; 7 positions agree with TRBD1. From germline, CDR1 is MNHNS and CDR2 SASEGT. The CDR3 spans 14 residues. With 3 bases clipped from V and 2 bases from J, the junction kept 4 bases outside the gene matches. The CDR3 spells CASSDRQGPYEQYF. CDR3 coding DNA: TGTGCCAGCAGTGACCGACAGGGCCCCTACGAGCAGTACTTC.

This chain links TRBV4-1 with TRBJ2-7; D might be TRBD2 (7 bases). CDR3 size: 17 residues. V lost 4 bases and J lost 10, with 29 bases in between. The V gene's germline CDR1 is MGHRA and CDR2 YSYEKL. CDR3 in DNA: TGCGCCAGCAGCCCCAAGATGGGGGGCGGGAGAGGGGGAGAACAGTACTTC. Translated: CASSPKMGGGRGGEQYF.

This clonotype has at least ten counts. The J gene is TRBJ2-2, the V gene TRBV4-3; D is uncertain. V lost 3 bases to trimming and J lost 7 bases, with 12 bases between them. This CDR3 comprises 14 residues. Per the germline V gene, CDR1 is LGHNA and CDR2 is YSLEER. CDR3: CASSHGKMGGELFF. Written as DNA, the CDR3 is TGCGCCAGCAGCCATGGGAAGATGGGCGGGGAGCTGTTTTTT.

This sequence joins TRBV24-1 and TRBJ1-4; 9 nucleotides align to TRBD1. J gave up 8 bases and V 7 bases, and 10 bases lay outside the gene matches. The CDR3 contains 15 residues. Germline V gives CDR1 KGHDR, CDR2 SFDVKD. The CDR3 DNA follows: TGTGCCACCAGCCAACCGGACAGGGGAGGCGAAAAACTGTTTTTT. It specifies CATSQPDRGGEKLFF.

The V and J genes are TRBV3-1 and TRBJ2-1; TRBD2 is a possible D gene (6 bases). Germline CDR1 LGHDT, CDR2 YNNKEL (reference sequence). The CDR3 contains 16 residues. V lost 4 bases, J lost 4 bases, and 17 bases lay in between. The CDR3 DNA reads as TGTGCCAGCAGCCCTCGGGAAACGGGGGAGTACAATGAGCAGTTCTTC. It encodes CASSPRETGEYNEQFF.

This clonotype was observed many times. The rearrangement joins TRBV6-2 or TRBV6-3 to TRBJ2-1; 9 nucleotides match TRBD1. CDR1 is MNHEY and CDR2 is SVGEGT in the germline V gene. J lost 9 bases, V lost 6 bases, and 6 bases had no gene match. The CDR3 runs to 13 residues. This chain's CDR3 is CASSPSDRGEQFF. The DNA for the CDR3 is TGTGCCAGCAGCCCCTCGGACAGGGGTGAGCAGTTCTTC.

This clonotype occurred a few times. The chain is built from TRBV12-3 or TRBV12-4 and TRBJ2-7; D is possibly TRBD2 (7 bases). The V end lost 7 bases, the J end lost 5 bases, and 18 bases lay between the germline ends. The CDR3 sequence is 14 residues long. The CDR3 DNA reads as TGTGCCAGCAAGTGGGGGGGGGCTTTGAACGAGCAGTACTTC. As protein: CASKWGGALNEQYF.

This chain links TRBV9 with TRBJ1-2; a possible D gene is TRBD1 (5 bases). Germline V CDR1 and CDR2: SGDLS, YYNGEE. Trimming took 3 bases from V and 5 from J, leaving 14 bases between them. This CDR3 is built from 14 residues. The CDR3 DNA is TGTGCCAGCAGCGCAGGGACGGCAGGATATGGCTACACCTTC. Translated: CASSAGTAGYGYTF.

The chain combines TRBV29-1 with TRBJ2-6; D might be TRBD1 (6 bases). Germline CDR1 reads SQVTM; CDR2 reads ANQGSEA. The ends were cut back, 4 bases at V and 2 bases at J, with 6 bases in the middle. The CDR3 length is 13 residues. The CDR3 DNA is TGCAGCGTTGGGGGGCCTGGGGCCAACGTCCTGACTTTC. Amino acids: CSVGGPGANVLTF.

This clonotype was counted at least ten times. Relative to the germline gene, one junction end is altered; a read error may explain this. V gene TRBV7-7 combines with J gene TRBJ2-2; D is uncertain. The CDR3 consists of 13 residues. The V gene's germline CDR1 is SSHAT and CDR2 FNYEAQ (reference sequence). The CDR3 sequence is CASSPTNTGELFF. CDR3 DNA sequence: TGTGCTAGCAGCCCGACGAACACCGGGGAGCTGTTTTTT.

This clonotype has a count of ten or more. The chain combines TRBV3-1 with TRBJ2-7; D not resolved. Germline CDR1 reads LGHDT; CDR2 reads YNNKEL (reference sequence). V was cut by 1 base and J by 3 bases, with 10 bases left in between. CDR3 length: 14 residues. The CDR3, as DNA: TGTGCCAGCAGCCAAGGACACGGTCGCTACGAGCAGTACTTC. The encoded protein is CASSQGHGRYEQYF.

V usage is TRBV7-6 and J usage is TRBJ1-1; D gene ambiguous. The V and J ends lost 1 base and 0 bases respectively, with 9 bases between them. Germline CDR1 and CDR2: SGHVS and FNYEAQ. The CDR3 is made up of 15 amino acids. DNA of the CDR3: TGTGCCAGCAGCTTAGGGGCAGTATTGAACACTGAAGCTTTCTTT. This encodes CASSLGAVLNTEAFF.

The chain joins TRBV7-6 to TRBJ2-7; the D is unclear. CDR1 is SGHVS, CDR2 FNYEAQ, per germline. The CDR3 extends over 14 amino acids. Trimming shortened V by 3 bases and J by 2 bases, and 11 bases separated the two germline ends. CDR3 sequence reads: CASSFDVATYEQYF. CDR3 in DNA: TGTGCCAGCAGCTTCGACGTGGCAACCTACGAGCAGTACTTC.

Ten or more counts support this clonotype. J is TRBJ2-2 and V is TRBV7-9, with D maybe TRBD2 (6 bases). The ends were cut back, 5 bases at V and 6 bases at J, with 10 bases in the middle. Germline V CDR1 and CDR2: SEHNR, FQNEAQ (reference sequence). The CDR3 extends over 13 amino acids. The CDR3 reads CASSPPGAGELFF. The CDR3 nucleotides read TGTGCCAGCAGCCCACCGGGGGCCGGGGAGCTGTTTTTT. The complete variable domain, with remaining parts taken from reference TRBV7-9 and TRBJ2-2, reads DTGVSQNPRHKITKRGQNVTFRCDPISEHNRLYWYRQTLGQGPEFLTYFQNEAQLEKSRLLSDRFSAERPKGSFSTLEIQRTEQGDSAMYLCASSPPGAGELFFGEGSRLTVL.

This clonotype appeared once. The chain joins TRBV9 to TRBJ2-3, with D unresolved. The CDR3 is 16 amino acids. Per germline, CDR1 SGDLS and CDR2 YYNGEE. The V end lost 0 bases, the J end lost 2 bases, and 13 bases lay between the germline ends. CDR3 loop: CASSVGGRTATDTQYF. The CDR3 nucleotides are TGTGCCAGCAGCGTAGGTGGCAGGACGGCCACAGATACGCAGTATTTT.

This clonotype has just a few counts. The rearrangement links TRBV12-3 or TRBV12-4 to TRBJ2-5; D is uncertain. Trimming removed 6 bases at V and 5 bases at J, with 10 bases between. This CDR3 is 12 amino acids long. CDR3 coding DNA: TGTGCCAGCAGCTTTAATGTTGAGACCCAGTACTTC. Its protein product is CASSFNVETQYF.

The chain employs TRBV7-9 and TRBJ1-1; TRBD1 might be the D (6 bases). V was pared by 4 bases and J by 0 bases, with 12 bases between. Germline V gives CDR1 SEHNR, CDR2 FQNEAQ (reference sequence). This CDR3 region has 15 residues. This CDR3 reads CASSSNRDMNTEAFF. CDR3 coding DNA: TGTGCCAGCAGCTCCAACCGGGACATGAACACTGAAGCTTTCTTT.